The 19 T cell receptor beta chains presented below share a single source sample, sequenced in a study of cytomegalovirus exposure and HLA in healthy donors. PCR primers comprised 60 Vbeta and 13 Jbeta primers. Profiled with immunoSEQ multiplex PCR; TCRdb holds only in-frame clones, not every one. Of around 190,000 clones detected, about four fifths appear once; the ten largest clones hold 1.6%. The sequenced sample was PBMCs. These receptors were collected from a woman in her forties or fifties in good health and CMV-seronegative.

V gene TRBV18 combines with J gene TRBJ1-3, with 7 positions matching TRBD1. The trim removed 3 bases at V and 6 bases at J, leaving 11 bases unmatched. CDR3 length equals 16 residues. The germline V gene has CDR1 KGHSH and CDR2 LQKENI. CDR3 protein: CASSPTLIQGLNTIYF. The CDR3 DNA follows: TGTGCCAGCTCACCCACCCTAATACAGGGGTTAAACACCATATATTTT.

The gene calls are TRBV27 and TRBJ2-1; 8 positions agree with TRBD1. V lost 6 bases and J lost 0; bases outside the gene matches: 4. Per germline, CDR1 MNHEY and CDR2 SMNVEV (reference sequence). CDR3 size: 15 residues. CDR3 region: CASSSGQASYNEQFF. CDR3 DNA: TGTGCCAGCAGCTCGGGACAGGCCTCCTACAATGAGCAGTTCTTC.

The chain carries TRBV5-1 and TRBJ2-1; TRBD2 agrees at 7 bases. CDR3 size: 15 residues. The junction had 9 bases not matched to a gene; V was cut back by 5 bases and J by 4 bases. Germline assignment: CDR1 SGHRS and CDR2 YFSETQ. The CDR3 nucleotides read TGCGCCAGCAGGGTCCTAGCGGCCGCTTACAATGAGCAGTTCTTC. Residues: CASRVLAAAYNEQFF.

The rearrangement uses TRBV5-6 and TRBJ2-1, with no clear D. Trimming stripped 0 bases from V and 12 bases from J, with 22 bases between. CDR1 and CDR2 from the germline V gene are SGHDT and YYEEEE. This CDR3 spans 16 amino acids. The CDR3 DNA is TGTGCCAGCAGCTTGGGTTACGGTGAGCCCCAAAGTGGGCAGTTCTTC. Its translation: CASSLGYGEPQSGQFF.

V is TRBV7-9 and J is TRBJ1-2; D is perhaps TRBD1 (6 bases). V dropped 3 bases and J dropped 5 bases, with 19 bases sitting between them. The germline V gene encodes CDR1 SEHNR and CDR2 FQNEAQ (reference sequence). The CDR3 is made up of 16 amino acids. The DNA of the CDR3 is TGTGCCAGCAGCTTGGGGACACTTACAGTAGGTTATGGCTACACCTTC. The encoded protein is CASSLGTLTVGYGYTF.

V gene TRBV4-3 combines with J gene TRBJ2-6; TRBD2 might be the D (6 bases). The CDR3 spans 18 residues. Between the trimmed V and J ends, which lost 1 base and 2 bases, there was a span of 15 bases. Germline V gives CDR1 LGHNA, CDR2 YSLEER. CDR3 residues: CASSQVLSGLAGANVLTF. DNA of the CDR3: TGCGCCAGCAGCCAAGTCCTGTCGGGACTCGCTGGGGCCAACGTCCTGACTTTC.

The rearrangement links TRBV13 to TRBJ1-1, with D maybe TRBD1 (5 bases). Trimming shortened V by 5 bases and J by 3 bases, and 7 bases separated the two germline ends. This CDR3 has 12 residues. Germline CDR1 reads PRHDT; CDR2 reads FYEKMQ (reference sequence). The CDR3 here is CASSPGDTEAFF. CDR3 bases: TGTGCCAGCAGCCCGGGGGACACTGAAGCTTTCTTT.

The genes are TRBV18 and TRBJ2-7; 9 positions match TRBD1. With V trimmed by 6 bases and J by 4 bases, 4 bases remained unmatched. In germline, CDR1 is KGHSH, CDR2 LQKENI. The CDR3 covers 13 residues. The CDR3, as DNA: TGTGCCAGCTCCGACAGGGGGGGTTACGAGCAGTACTTC. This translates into CASSDRGGYEQYF.

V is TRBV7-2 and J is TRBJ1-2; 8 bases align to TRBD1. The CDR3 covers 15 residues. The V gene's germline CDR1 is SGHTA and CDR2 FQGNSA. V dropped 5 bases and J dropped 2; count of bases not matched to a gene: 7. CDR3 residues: CASSRDRGRNYGYTF. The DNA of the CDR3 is TGTGCCAGCAGCCGAGACAGGGGCCGGAACTATGGCTACACCTTC.

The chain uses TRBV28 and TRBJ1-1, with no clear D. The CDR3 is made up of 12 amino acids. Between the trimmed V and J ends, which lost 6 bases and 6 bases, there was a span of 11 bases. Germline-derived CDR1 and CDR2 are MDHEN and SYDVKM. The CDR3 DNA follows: TGTGCCAGCAGACTGGGCATCTCTGAAGCTTTCTTT. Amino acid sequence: CASRLGISEAFF. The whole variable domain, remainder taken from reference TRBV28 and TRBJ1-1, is DVKVTQSSRYLVKRTGEKVFLECVQDMDHENMFWYRQDPGLGLRLIYFSYDVKMKEKGDIPEGYSVSREKKERFSLILESASTNQTSMYLCASRLGISEAFFGQGTRLTVV.

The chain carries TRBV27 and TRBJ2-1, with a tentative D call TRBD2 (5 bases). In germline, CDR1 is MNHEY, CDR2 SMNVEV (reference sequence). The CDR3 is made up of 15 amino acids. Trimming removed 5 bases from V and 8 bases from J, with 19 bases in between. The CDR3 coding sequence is TGTGCCAGCAGTCCCCTGGGCGGGCTTTTCCATGAGCAGTTCTTC. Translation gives CASSPLGGLFHEQFF.

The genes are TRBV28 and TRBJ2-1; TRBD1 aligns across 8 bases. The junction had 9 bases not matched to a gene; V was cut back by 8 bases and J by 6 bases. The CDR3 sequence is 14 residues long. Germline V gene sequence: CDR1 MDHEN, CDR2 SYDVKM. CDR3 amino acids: CASGEWDRSNEQFF. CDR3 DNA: TGTGCCAGCGGCGAATGGGACAGGTCCAATGAGCAGTTCTTC.

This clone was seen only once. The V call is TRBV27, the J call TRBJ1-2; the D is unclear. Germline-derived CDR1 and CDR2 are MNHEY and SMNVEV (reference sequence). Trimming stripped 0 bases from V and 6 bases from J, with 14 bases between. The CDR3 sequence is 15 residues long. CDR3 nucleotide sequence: TGTGCCAGCAGTTTATCTAGCTTAAGACGGCATGGCTACACCTTC. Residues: CASSLSSLRRHGYTF.

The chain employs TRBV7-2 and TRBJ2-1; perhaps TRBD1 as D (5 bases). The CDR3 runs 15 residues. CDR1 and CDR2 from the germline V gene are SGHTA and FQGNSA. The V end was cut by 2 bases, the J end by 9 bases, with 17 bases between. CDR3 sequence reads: CASSLIDRKQGEQFF. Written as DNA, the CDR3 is TGTGCCAGCAGCTTAATCGACAGAAAGCAGGGTGAGCAGTTCTTC.

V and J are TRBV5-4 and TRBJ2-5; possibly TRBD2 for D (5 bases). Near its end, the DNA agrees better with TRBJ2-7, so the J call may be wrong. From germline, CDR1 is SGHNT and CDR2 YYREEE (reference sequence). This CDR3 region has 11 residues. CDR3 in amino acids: CASSTLAEQYF. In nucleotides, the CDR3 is TGTGCCAGCAGCACCCTAGCCGAGCAGTACTTC.

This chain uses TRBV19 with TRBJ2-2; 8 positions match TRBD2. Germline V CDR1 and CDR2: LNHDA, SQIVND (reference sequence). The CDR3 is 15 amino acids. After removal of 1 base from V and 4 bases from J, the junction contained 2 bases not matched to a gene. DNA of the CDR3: TGTGCCAGTAGTATAGGACTAGCGAGCACCGGGGAGCTGTTTTTT. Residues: CASSIGLASTGELFF.

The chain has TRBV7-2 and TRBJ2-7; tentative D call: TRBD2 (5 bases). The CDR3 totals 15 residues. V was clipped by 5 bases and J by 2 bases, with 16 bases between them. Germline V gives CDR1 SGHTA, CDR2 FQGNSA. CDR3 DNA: TGTGCCAGCAGCCTAGTCGATAGCGAGACCTACGAGCAGTACTTC. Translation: CASSLVDSETYEQYF.

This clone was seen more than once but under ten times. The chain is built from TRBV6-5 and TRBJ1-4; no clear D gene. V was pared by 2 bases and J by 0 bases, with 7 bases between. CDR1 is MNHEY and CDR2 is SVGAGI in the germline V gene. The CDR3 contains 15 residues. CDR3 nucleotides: TGTGCCAGCAGTTACCTGGCATCAACTAATGAAAAACTGTTTTTT. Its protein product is CASSYLASTNEKLFF.

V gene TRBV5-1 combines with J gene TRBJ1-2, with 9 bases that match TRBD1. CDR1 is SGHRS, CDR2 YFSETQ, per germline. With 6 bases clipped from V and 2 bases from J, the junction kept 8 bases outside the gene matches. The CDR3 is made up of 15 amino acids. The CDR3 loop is CASNPSGTGNYGYTF. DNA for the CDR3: TGCGCCAGCAACCCTTCCGGGACAGGGAACTATGGCTACACCTTC.